This T cell receptor (beta chain) was recorded in a study of beta chain features in type 1 diabetes. The authors reverse transcribed all of the isolated RNA, so sequencing captured expressed TCRB transcripts. About 3.57 million reads, on average, came from each naive, central memory and regulatory T cell sample. Clones were sequenced by immunoSEQ multiplex PCR, and TCRdb holds only the in-frame ones, with some missing. The data contain under 950,000 clones, about 17% of them singletons. V lost 6 bases to trimming and J lost 4 bases, with 10 bases between them. The length of the CDR3 is 12 residues. CDR1 and CDR2 (germline): SNHLY, FYNNEI. Comments on this clone: Its antigen is unknown.

Averaging approximately 0.11 L, one heparinised blood draw came from each individual donor. Via the markers CD45RO/CCR7/CD25/CD127/CD95/CD27, stem cell-like memory, regulatory, central memory and naive CD4+ cells were sorted. Whole-study findings and limits: The similarity of naive, central memory and Treg TCRB repertoires appeared greater among patients than among healthy donors.

The origin of this receptor is a young woman in good health. This chain connects TRBV2 to TRBJ2-7; D is ambiguous. Material: naive CD4+ T cells from blood. CDR3 nucleotides: TGTGCCAGCAGGCCCGATGGGTACGAGCAGTACTTC. It yields the protein CASRPDGYEQYF. Full variable domain (missing parts from reference TRBV2 and TRBJ2-7): EPEVTQTPSHQVTQMGQEVILRCVPISNHLYFYWYRQILGQKVEFLVSFYNNEISEKSEIFDDQFSVERPDGSNFTLKIRSTKLEDSAMYFCASRPDGYEQYFGPGTRLTVT.